Presented here are 8 T cell receptor beta chains from one specimen sequenced in a study of T cells after yellow fever vaccination. TCRdb ran MiXCR on the 5' RACE reads and lists one entry per CDR3 protein. The table records a few hundred thousand distinct CDR3 sequences, roughly 4% of them present only once. The sequenced sample was PBMCs, obtained 5 days after the yellow fever booster vaccination. The receptors derive from a man aged 18 to 35 who received the YFV17D yellow fever vaccine.

This clonotype has only a few counts. Compared with germline, one end of the junction differs, possibly owing to a read error. Here the CDR3 reads CASTLGNYGYTF. In nucleotides, the CDR3 is TGTGCCAGCACTTTAGGCAACTATGGCTACACCTTC. V usage is TRBV12-3 or TRBV12-4 and J usage is TRBJ1-2; unclear D gene. The CDR3 spans 12 residues.

This clonotype was seen ten or more times. V gene TRBV20-1 combines with J gene TRBJ2-3, with D unresolved. The germline V gene has CDR1 DFQATT and CDR2 SNEGSKA (reference sequence). The ends were cut back, 0 bases at V and 1 base at J, with 5 bases in the middle. This CDR3 contains 13 residues. The CDR3 coding sequence is TGCAGTGCTAGAGAGGCGCGCACAGATACGCAGTATTTT. Translating it yields CSAREARTDTQYF.

This clonotype has just a few counts. The rearrangement joins TRBV10-3 to TRBJ2-2; TRBD2 might be the D (5 bases). The V gene's germline CDR1 is ENHRY and CDR2 SYGVKD. V was trimmed by 2 bases and J by 13 bases, leaving 17 bases between them. The CDR3 runs 14 residues. CDR3 protein: CAISEGPRVKGLFF. In DNA form, the CDR3 reads TGTGCCATCAGTGAGGGCCCGAGGGTCAAGGGGCTGTTTTTT.

The V call is TRBV10-3, the J call TRBJ1-1, with 9 nucleotides matching TRBD1. V lost 4 bases and J lost 1; bases outside the gene matches: 7. CDR1 and CDR2 from the germline V gene are ENHRY and SYGVKD. The CDR3 extends over 16 amino acids. The CDR3 here is CAISGPPGQGNTEAFF. The CDR3 region has the DNA TGTGCCATCAGTGGACCCCCGGGACAGGGGAACACTGAAGCTTTCTTT.

V and J are TRBV28 and TRBJ2-5, with 7 bases aligning to TRBD1. The CDR3 is 16 residues long. Germline lookup yields CDR1 MDHEN and CDR2 SYDVKM. V lost 6 bases to trimming and J lost 0 bases; unmatched junction nucleotides: 10. This CDR3 reads CASRGRDSSYQETQYF. The CDR3 DNA sequence: TGTGCCAGCAGAGGCAGGGACAGTTCGTACCAAGAGACCCAGTACTTC. Combining the CDR3 with reference TRBV28 and TRBJ2-5 gives the whole variable domain DVKVTQSSRYLVKRTGEKVFLECVQDMDHENMFWYRQDPGLGLRLIYFSYDVKMKEKGDIPEGYSVSREKKERFSLILESASTNQTSMYLCASRGRDSSYQETQYFGPGTRLLVL.

The V gene is TRBV7-6, the J gene TRBJ2-1; 7 nucleotides align to TRBD2. V shed 8 bases, J shed 0 bases, and the junction held 10 bases outside the gene matches. Germline CDR1 and CDR2: SGHVS and FNYEAQ. The CDR3 is 16 residues long. This CDR3 is CASSRCGGSSYNEQFF. CDR3 sequence (DNA): TGTGCCAGCTCCCGGTGTGGCGGGAGCTCCTACAATGAGCAGTTCTTC.

The J gene is TRBJ2-5, the V gene TRBV20-1, with 10 bases lining up with TRBD1. The CDR3 has 13 amino acids. CDR1 is DFQATT, CDR2 SNEGSKA, per germline (reference sequence). V dropped 7 bases and J dropped 3; count of bases not matched to a gene: 5. The DNA for the CDR3 is TGCAGTGTACCGGGACAGGGGAAAGAGACCCAGTACTTC. It specifies CSVPGQGKETQYF.

The gene calls are TRBV29-1 and TRBJ1-4; D possibly corresponds to TRBD1 (5 bases). Germline V gene sequence: CDR1 SQVTM, CDR2 ANQGSEA. This CDR3 has 11 residues. The ends were cut back, 7 bases at V and 6 bases at J, with 9 bases in the middle. The DNA for the CDR3 is TGCAGCGCAGGGAGAGATGAAAAACTGTTTTTT. This encodes CSAGRDEKLFF.